This T cell receptor (beta chain) was recorded in a study of CD8+ T cells in alopecia areata. Extraction and reverse transcription of RNA yielded cDNA as the sequencing template. This table comes from immunoSEQ multiplex PCR, and its TCRdb copy is limited to in-frame clones, with some not included. The sample has about 210,000 clones, 40% to 55% seen once. Trimming removed 2 bases at V and 6 bases at J, with 8 bases between. The CDR3 runs 12 residues. Germline loops: CDR1 SGHNT, CDR2 YYREEE (reference sequence). Treatment denoted: oral pan-JAK inhibitor, 5-10 mg twice daily. Sequenced material: CD4+ T cells sorted from blood, taken between weeks 36 and 40, from a patient treated with tofacitinib. The chain recombines TRBV5-4 with TRBJ1-2; unclear D gene. This clonotype was sampled from a human donor with alopecia areata. DNA for the CDR3: TGTGCCAGCAGCTTTGGTCTGGATGGCTACACCTTC. Translation gives CASSFGLDGYTF.